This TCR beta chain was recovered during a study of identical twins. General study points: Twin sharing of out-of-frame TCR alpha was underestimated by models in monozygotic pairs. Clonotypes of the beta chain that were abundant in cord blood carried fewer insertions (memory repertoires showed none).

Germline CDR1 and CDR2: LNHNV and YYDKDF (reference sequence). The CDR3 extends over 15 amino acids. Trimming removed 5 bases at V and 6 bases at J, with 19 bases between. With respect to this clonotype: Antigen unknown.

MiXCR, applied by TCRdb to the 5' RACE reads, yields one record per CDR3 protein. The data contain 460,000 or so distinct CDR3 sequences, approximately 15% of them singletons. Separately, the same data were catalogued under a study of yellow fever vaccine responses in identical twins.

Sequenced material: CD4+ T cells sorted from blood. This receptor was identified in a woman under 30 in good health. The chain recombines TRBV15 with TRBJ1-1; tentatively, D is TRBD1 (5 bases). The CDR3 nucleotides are TGTGCCACCAGCCCTCACCCAGGGATGGTGGCTGAAGCTTTCTTT. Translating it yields CATSPHPGMVAEAFF.